Each of the 20 T cell receptor beta chains below was sequenced from the same sample in a study of cytomegalovirus exposure and HLA in healthy donors. With 60 Vbeta and 13 Jbeta primers, the PCR was carried out. Only in-frame clones appear in the TCRdb table, and some are missing; sequencing was by immunoSEQ multiplex PCR. The table has fewer than 90,000 clones, 70% to 80% seen once. The material sequenced was PBMCs. These TCRs come from a man younger than 45 in good health and CMV-seronegative.

The chain links TRBV11-2 to TRBJ2-2; 8 nucleotides agree with TRBD1. Looked up from germline, CDR1 is SGHAT and CDR2 is FQNNGV. Losses at the gene ends were 1 base for V and 6 bases for J; bases not matched to a gene: 7. The CDR3 totals 16 residues. For the CDR3, the DNA is TGTGCCAGCAGCTTAGCCCCAGGGGGCGTCTCCGGGGAGCTGTTTTTT. The encoded protein is CASSLAPGGVSGELFF.

This clone was counted a few times. The chain joins TRBV21-1 to TRBJ1-5. TRBV21-1 is marked as a pseudogene. The CDR3 consists of 9 residues. CDR3 sequence: CAMRQPQHF. The CDR3 DNA sequence: TGTGCCATGCGTCAGCCCCAGCATTTT.

The rearrangement uses TRBV7-9 and TRBJ1-1; D perhaps matches TRBD1 (5 bases). Germline values: CDR1 SEHNR, CDR2 FQNEAQ (reference sequence). V was pared by 5 bases and J by 6 bases, with 16 bases between. The CDR3 covers 14 residues. The CDR3 here is CASSKDQGWAEAFF. DNA for the CDR3: TGTGCCAGCAGCAAAGATCAGGGATGGGCTGAAGCTTTCTTT.

The J gene is TRBJ1-3, the V gene TRBV5-4; tentative D call: TRBD1 (5 bases). Germline CDR1 reads SGHNT; CDR2 reads YYREEE (reference sequence). V was clipped by 1 base and J by 1 base, with 6 bases between them. There are 14 residues in the CDR3. The CDR3 spells CASSLKGSGNTIYF. CDR3 bases: TGTGCCAGCAGCTTGAAGGGGTCTGGAAACACCATATATTTT.

V usage is TRBV10-2 and J usage is TRBJ1-1, with 9 positions matching TRBD1. CDR3 length: 16 residues. Losses at the gene ends were 7 bases for V and 3 bases for J; bases not matched to a gene: 12. Germline lookup yields CDR1 WSHSY and CDR2 SAAADI. In nucleotides, the CDR3 is TGCGCCAGCACCCCGGGACAGGGAGTCCGGGACACTGAAGCTTTCTTT. Translation gives CASTPGQGVRDTEAFF.

The rearrangement joins TRBV5-1 to TRBJ2-1; 7 bases line up with TRBD2. CDR3 length: 14 residues. CDR1 is SGHRS and CDR2 is YFSETQ in the germline V gene. The junction had 9 bases not matched to a gene; V was cut back by 8 bases and J by 4 bases. As DNA, the CDR3 is TGCGCCAGGGGGGGGAGCGGGGTATACAATGAGCAGTTCTTC. Translation: CARGGSGVYNEQFF.

The chain carries TRBV13 and TRBJ2-1; 10 bases match TRBD2. The CDR3 has 17 amino acids. V trimming: 2 bases; J trimming: 7 bases; junction bases outside the gene matches: 11. CDR1 is PRHDT, CDR2 FYEKMQ, per germline (reference sequence). The CDR3 sequence: CASSLFLAGDRGNEQFF. The CDR3 DNA follows: TGTGCCAGCAGCTTATTCCTAGCGGGAGATAGAGGTAATGAGCAGTTCTTC.

V is TRBV11-2 and J is TRBJ2-1; D may be TRBD2 (6 bases). Trimming stripped 3 bases from V and 0 bases from J, with 6 bases between. Germline V gives CDR1 SGHAT, CDR2 FQNNGV. CDR3 length equals 14 residues. The CDR3 bases are TGTGCCAGCAGCTTCGGGAGCTCCTACAATGAGCAGTTCTTC. Protein: CASSFGSSYNEQFF.

The chain is built from TRBV27 and TRBJ1-2; the D is unclear. The CDR3 is 13 amino acids. Deletions cut 4 bases from V and 4 bases from J, with 10 bases between. CDR1 and CDR2 (germline): MNHEY, SMNVEV (reference sequence). In DNA form, the CDR3 reads TGTGCCAGCAGTTCAACAGCTGCCTATGGCTACACCTTC. It is translated as CASSSTAAYGYTF.

The chain couples TRBV7-2 to TRBJ2-7; the match to TRBD2 covers 7 bases. The length of the CDR3 is 15 residues. V shed 5 bases and J 2 bases; nucleotides not matched to a gene: 9. CDR1 and CDR2 from the germline V gene are SGHTA and FQGNSA. The CDR3 reads CASSPNLGGAYEQYF. The CDR3 DNA reads TGTGCCAGCAGCCCAAACTTGGGGGGGGCCTACGAGCAGTACTTC. The full variable domain, its missing parts supplied by reference TRBV7-2 and TRBJ2-7, is GAGVSQSPSNKVTEKGKDVELRCDPISGHTALYWYRQSLGQGLEFLIYFQGNSAPDKSGLPSDRFSAERTGGSVSTLTIQRTQQEDSAVYLCASSPNLGGAYEQYFGPGTRLTVT.

As regards this clone: At one end the junction does not follow the germline gene, possibly because of a read error. The genes are TRBV7-9 and TRBJ2-2, with 7 bases matching TRBD2. Germline CDR1 reads SEHNR; CDR2 reads FQNEAQ (reference sequence). There are 15 residues in the CDR3. CDR3 DNA sequence: TGTTCCAGCAGCTTACAAGCGGGGTACACCGGGGAGCTGTTTTTT. Its protein product is CSSSLQAGYTGELFF.

V gene TRBV10-3 combines with J gene TRBJ1-1, with TRBD1 matching over 8 bases. The CDR3 has 13 residues. V was clipped by 4 bases and J by 4 bases; unmatched bases: 2. Germline assignment: CDR1 ENHRY and CDR2 SYGVKD. The CDR3 region has the DNA TGTGCCATCAGTGGGGGGACAGGCACTGAAGCTTTCTTT. It specifies CAISGGTGTEAFF.

The V call is TRBV7-2, the J call TRBJ1-5; 7 nucleotides match TRBD1. The CDR3 is 14 amino acids. In germline, CDR1 is SGHTA, CDR2 FQGNSA. With V trimmed by 3 bases and J by 2 bases, 1 base remained unmatched. The CDR3 spells CASSFGQGNQPQHF. The CDR3 DNA follows: TGTGCCAGCAGCTTCGGACAGGGCAATCAGCCCCAGCATTTT.

The chain recombines TRBV2 with TRBJ1-1, with D possibly TRBD1 on 5 matching bases. CDR1 is SNHLY, CDR2 FYNNEI, per germline. The V and J ends lost 3 bases and 5 bases respectively, with 13 bases between them. The CDR3 has 14 amino acids. The CDR3 loop reads CASSEYGGGTEAFF. In DNA form, the CDR3 reads TGTGCCAGCAGTGAGTATGGGGGGGGAACTGAAGCTTTCTTT.

This clone showed up just once. This chain connects TRBV2 to TRBJ1-1; a weak D match, TRBD1 (6 bases). Germline assignment: CDR1 SNHLY and CDR2 FYNNEI. The CDR3 totals 12 residues. Between the trimmed V and J ends, which lost 8 bases and 3 bases, there was a span of 10 bases. CDR3 sequence reads: CASRTADTEAFF. The CDR3, as DNA: TGTGCCAGCCGGACAGCGGACACTGAAGCTTTCTTT.

V and J are TRBV6-6 and TRBJ1-1, with TRBD1 as a possible D gene (6 bases). Germline V gene lookup returns CDR1 MNHNY and CDR2 SVGAGI (reference sequence). Trimming took off 2 bases at V and 3 bases at J, with 7 bases between the two ends. The CDR3 is made up of 13 amino acids. CDR3 DNA: TGTGCCAGCAGTTACAGGACAGACACTGAAGCTTTCTTT. Amino acid sequence: CASSYRTDTEAFF.

The chain carries TRBV6-1 and TRBJ1-1, with D perhaps matching TRBD1 (5 bases). The CDR3 is 13 residues long. Germline CDR1 is MNHNS and CDR2 is SASEGT. Trimming stripped 6 bases from V and 4 bases from J, with 12 bases between. In DNA form, the CDR3 reads TGTGCCAGCAGGCAGGGTTTTGGCACTGAAGCTTTCTTT. Protein: CASRQGFGTEAFF.

The rearrangement joins TRBV7-6 to TRBJ2-5; TRBD1 is a possible D gene (6 bases). The CDR3 is 15 residues long. Germline CDR1 is SGHVS and CDR2 is FNYEAQ. V dropped 3 bases and J dropped 5 bases, with 16 bases sitting between them. DNA for the CDR3: TGTGCCAGCAGCTTTCCAGGGGTGCTAGGGGAGACCCAGTACTTC. Residues: CASSFPGVLGETQYF.

The chain carries TRBV6-1 and TRBJ2-1, with TRBD2 identical over 13 bases. The CDR3 runs 20 residues. CDR1 MNHNS and CDR2 SASEGT come from the germline V gene. The J segment lost 7 bases and the V segment lost 1 base, leaving 16 bases of the junction unmatched. CDR3 residues: CASSEVLVWGRTSGSNEQFF. The CDR3 region has the DNA TGTGCCAGCAGTGAAGTCTTAGTCTGGGGGAGGACTAGCGGGAGTAATGAGCAGTTCTTC.

The chain is built from TRBV6-1 and TRBJ1-2; no reliable D call. The V end lost 2 bases, the J end lost 8 bases, and 12 bases lay between the germline ends. Germline CDR1 is MNHNS and CDR2 is SASEGT. The CDR3 totals 13 residues. In nucleotides, the CDR3 is TGTGCCAGCAGTGAATTCTGGTCCCGGGGCTACACCTTC. This codes for CASSEFWSRGYTF.